This T cell receptor beta chain derives from a study of beta chain features in type 1 diabetes. Overall study results and limits: For Type 1 diabetes patients, all four CD4+ subsets carried TCRB CDR3s that were moderately but significantly shorter. A possible short-template PCR bias applies equally to patients and controls.

Blood was collected once per donor into heparin, averaging about 116 mL. The germline V gene encodes CDR1 WSHSY and CDR2 SAAADI. V was trimmed by 6 bases and J by 3 bases, leaving 6 bases between them. This CDR3 has 11 amino acids. Expressed TCRB transcripts were sequenced after all isolated RNA was converted to cDNA. Clones were read by immunoSEQ multiplex PCR, and TCRdb kept only the in-frame ones, dropping some. The repertoire includes hundreds of thousands of clones, 11% to 15% of them detected once, and 0.03% to 0.04% sits in the top ten. Comments on this clone: The antigen is undetermined.

The chain combines TRBV10-2 with TRBJ2-7; no clear D gene. The sequence was collected from a man between 18 and 35 years old with type 1 diabetes. Sample: naive CD4+ T cells from blood. In DNA, the CDR3 is TGCGCCAGCAGCGTAAACTACGAGCAGTACTTC. Translation gives CASSVNYEQYF.